The 5 T cell receptor beta chains reported below all come from one sample, sequenced in a study of blood T cell repertoires in COVID-19. This table comes from immunoSEQ multiplex PCR, and its TCRdb copy is limited to in-frame clones, with some not included. The sample holds about 130,000 clones, 80% to 90% seen once. Sequences were obtained from peripheral blood. The receptors stem from a human donor in a cohort sampled during active COVID-19.

A few counts support this clone. This chain joins TRBV7-9 and TRBJ1-2, with unresolved D. CDR1 is SEHNR and CDR2 is FQNEAQ in the germline V gene (reference sequence). The CDR3 totals 15 residues. Trimming pared 2 bases from V and 4 bases from J, leaving 14 bases between. CDR3 protein: CASSLSFRGGYGYTF. The CDR3, as DNA: TGTGCCAGCAGCTTAAGTTTTCGGGGTGGCTATGGCTACACCTTC.

The gene calls are TRBV19 and TRBJ1-5; 7 positions agree with TRBD1. The V and J ends lost 9 bases and 4 bases, in that order; junction bases with no gene match: 3. Looked up from germline, CDR1 is LNHDA and CDR2 is SQIVND (reference sequence). This CDR3 has 12 amino acids. CDR3 region: CASSDRNQPQHF. The CDR3 DNA is TGTGCCAGCTCGGACAGGAATCAGCCCCAGCATTTT.

This clone was detected only once. V gene TRBV2 combines with J gene TRBJ2-1; TRBD2 might be the D (7 bases). The CDR3 is made up of 15 amino acids. Germline V gene lookup returns CDR1 SNHLY and CDR2 FYNNEI. V lost 4 bases to trimming and J lost 4 bases, with 14 bases between them. For the CDR3, the DNA is TGTGCCAGCAGTGGAAACGGGGGGCTGTACAATGAGCAGTTCTTC. Residues: CASSGNGGLYNEQFF.

The rearrangement links TRBV10-3 to TRBJ2-1; 9 nucleotides align to TRBD2. Trimming at V came to 9 bases and at J to 7 bases, leaving 13 bases not matched to a gene. The CDR3 loop spans 15 amino acids. Germline CDR1 reads ENHRY; CDR2 reads SYGVKD. The CDR3 DNA reads as TGTGCCATACAAGAACCTAGCGGGGTGTATAATGAGCAGTTCTTC. Translation gives CAIQEPSGVYNEQFF.

CDR3 DNA: TGTGCCAGCAGCTTAGGGCTAGCGGGGGAAGAGCAGTACTTC. Its translation: CASSLGLAGEEQYF. V gene TRBV13 combines with J gene TRBJ2-7; 10 positions agree with TRBD2. Germline values: CDR1 PRHDT, CDR2 FYEKMQ (reference sequence). The ends lost 0 bases at V and 7 bases at J; junction bases unmatched: 3. The CDR3 extends over 14 amino acids. The full variable domain, completed using reference TRBV13 and TRBJ2-7, is AAGVIQSPRHLIKEKRETATLKCYPIPRHDTVYWYQQGPGQDPQFLISFYEKMQSDKGSIPDRFSAQQFSDYHSELNMSSLELGDSALYFCASSLGLAGEEQYFGPGTRLTVT.